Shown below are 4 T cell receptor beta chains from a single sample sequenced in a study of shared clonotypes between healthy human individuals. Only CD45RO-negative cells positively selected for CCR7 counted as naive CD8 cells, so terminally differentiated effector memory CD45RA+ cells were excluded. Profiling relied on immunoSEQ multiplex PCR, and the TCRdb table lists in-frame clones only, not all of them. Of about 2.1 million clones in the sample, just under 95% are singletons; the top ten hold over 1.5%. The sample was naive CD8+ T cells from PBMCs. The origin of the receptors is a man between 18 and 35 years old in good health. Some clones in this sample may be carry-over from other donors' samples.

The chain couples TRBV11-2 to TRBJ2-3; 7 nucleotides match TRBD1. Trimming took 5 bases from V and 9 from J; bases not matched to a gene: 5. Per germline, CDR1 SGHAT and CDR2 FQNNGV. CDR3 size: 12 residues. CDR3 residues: CASSHGDSTQYF. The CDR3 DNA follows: TGTGCCAGCAGCCACGGGGACAGCACGCAGTATTTT.

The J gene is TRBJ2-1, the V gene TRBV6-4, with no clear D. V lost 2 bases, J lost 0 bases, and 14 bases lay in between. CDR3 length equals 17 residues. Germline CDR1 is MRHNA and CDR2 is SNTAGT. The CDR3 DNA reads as TGTGCCAGCAGTGACGGACCGATATTCAGCTCCTACAATGAGCAGTTCTTC. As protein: CASSDGPIFSSYNEQFF.

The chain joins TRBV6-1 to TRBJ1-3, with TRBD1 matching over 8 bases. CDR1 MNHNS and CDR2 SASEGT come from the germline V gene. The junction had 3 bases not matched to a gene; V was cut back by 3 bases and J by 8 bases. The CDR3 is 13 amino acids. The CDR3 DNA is TGTGCCAGCAGTGAGGACAGGGCGGACACCATATATTTT. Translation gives CASSEDRADTIYF.

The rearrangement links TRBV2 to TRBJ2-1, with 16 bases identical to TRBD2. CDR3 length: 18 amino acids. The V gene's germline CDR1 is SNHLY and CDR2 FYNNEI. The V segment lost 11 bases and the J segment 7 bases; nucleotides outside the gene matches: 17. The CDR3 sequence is CAVGSTEQGLAGGNEQFF. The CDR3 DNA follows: TGTGCCGTCGGTTCCACCGAACAGGGACTAGCGGGAGGGAATGAGCAGTTCTTC. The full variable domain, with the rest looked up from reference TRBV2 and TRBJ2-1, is EPEVTQTPSHQVTQMGQEVILRCVPISNHLYFYWYRQILGQKVEFLVSFYNNEISEKSEIFDDQFSVERPDGSNFTLKIRSTKLEDSAMYFCAVGSTEQGLAGGNEQFFGPGTRLTVL.